This T cell receptor beta chain comes out of a study of cytomegalovirus exposure and HLA in healthy donors (TCRdb year 2017). Some background on the complete study: An earlier analysis of approximately 640 of the donors reported about 290 Gb of sequence data and 100 million to 140 million unique TCR beta sequences from roughly 200 million T cells. An early release that covered about 640 HLA-typed donors contained about 300 gigabases of sequencing data and about 84 million unique TCR sequences. The genetic ancestry cluster associated with self-reported Caucasian donors included roughly 84% of the 398 genotyped donors. The study was designed to test whether signatures of past pathogen exposure could be identified by cataloging public T cell receptors. Using immunosequencing, the study profiled T cell repertoires from 640 or so subjects and related those repertoires to cytomegalovirus serostatus. Besides the first cohort of roughly 640 subjects, a separate validation cohort made up of over a hundred different subjects was used. To predict cytomegalovirus infection status, the study brought together high-throughput TCR immunosequencing, statistical association of individual TCRs with disease status, and machine learning. In a later analysis, previously published TCR beta repertoires from 550 to 700 donors were re-analyzed and high-resolution HLA genotyping was added so that TCR occurrence patterns could be studied. Rather than drawing on any new phenotypic data, the later analysis identified candidate immune exposures from TCR beta sequences and the way those sequences occurred across donors. In an earlier analysis of 587 of the donors, high-throughput TCR beta sequencing was used to judge whether each TCR beta V gene segment behaved as functional or pseudogenic. Alongside the repertoire data, information on donor age, sex, ethnicity and CMV serostatus was compiled. Genome-wide SNP genotypes for about 60% of the roughly 670 donors were used in a later genetic analysis, which treated that subset as a discovery cohort. All discovery cohort repertoires had been generated using a single sequencing platform. HLA typing included class I and class II loci at four-digit resolution. The number of typed donors differed by locus: 629-630 for A, B, C, DRB1 and DQB1; approximately 540 for DQA1; approximately 610 for DPA1; and 400 to 480 for DPB1. Four to six DR-DQ haplotypes were handled as single units for association and clustering, since linkage in the cohort was strong. Among about 400 genotyped donors of the cohort, an average of around 250,000 unique TCR beta nucleotide sequences was sequenced per donor, of which approximately 18% were non-productive.

Taken from cysteine to phenylalanine, the CDR3 has 18 residues. Only CDR3 DNA remains: 54 bases, in frame from the first base. Trimming costs V 1 base and J 0 bases, and their ends lie 13 bases apart. Per the germline V gene, SGHDN is the CDR1 and FVKESK is the CDR2. Study-wide conclusions, independent of this receptor: Some IMGT-functional V segments, including TRBV6-2 and TRBV6-3, could not be distinguished by the 87-base-pair reads and were therefore excluded. Some 16 rarely observed V segments, including chromosome 9 orphons, were excluded from the earlier analysis of approximately 500 of the donors because counts were too low. A few of the identified cytomegalovirus-associated TCR beta chains were confirmed in vitro to be specific for cytomegalovirus antigens. Immune exposure information for the cohort was limited to CMV serostatus. A later analysis reported that several top co-occurrence clusters appeared linked to parvovirus B19, influenza, CMV and Epstein-Barr virus. In a later analysis, the rate of TCR association differed among HLA loci, with DRB1 alleles having the most associated TCRs and HLA-C alleles having the fewest. The authors suggested that the approach could potentially be extended to other disease states and immunological phenotypes. In a later genetic analysis, a missense DCLRE1C variant was associated with V-gene and J-gene trimming of TCR beta chains, and the association was replicated in an independent cohort. In the study, around 150 TCR beta chains were listed as associated with cytomegalovirus. Specific HLA alleles were associated with over 15,000 TCR beta sequences at a false discovery rate of 0.05 in a later analysis. A later analysis found that HLA-associated TCR beta chains were more clonally expanded and had lower generation probabilities than equally common non-associated chains. According to a later genetic analysis, donors in an Asian-associated ancestry cluster had fewer N-insertions in productive TCRs than the roughly 700-donor mean. In an earlier analysis of about 550 of the donors, most TCR beta V segments were observed in productive rearrangements about 90% or about 30% of the time, broadly matching IMGT annotations. In a later analysis, most CMV-associated TCR beta chains were found to appear HLA-restricted, with HLA associations seemingly driven largely by CMV exposure. Because HLA typing was missing for some donors at each locus, association tests included only the typed subset. The presence/absence analyses assumed that sequencing depth was roughly uniform across donors, and that assumption may not be true. In both the original and validation cohorts, the classifier was reported to diagnose cytomegalovirus status with high specificity and sensitivity. Correlated functional status among segregating V segments might reflect linkage disequilibrium, but an unknown experimental factor could not be ruled out. A cluster of highly shared sequence variants was judged likely to represent a technical artifact of the sequencing pipeline. In this cohort, only TCR beta chains were sequenced, and detectable features were limited by the absence of alpha or paired-chain data. Most TCR sequences were seen in very few donors, while some public TCRs were found in many individuals. A further reported finding was that TCR beta sequences accurately predicted the HLA-A and HLA-B alleles for most subjects in the first cohort. When HLA alleles, especially DR and DQ, strongly co-occurred, TCR associations were difficult to assign to individual alleles.

The cohort comprised fewer than 700 healthy bone marrow donors. At the time of sampling, all cohort members were nominally healthy, though unrecorded immune exposures were likely present. The donor tested CMV seronegative and was one of the 352 seronegative cohort members. A peripheral blood sample was collected from each donor, and TCR beta sequencing was performed on peripheral blood mononuclear cells. The Qiagen DNeasy Blood Extraction Kit was used to extract genomic DNA from the blood cell samples. The library was obtained by the immunoSEQ multiplex PCR assay. For the multiplex PCR, a mixture combining 60 forward primers for TCR Vbeta segments and 13 reverse primers for TCR Jbeta segments was used. The CDR3 region of rearranged TCR beta genes was amplified from genomic DNA with a multiplex PCR assay. Amplified TCR beta libraries were sequenced as 87-base-pair reads on the Illumina HiSeq System. The published analysis was carried out like this. A later analysis counted tens of millions of unique TCR beta chains across the 666 repertoires, and 9.5 million to 11 million of these chains were shared by at least two donors. A nearest-neighbor algorithm error-corrected the raw reads and collapsed the reads into unique sequences, merging closely related sequences to remove PCR and sequencing errors. Alignment of CDR3 sequences to IMGT reference sequences was used to assign V, D and J gene segments. For a sequence to be retained, a match of at least six nucleotides was required to both a V gene segment and a J gene segment. Rearrangements were called productive when the CDR3 lacked stop codons and stayed in frame with V and J; all others were non-productive. CDR3 was defined according to IMGT convention as the region running from the second conserved V-encoded cysteine to the conserved J-encoded phenylalanine. In an earlier analysis of approximately 590 of the donors, sequences lacking an unambiguous match to a single V gene segment were excluded. An earlier analysis of 450 to 650 of the donors called V segments functional above 56.7% productive rearrangements and segregating when the between-donor standard deviation exceeded 5%. A statistical classification framework was developed to diagnose cytomegalovirus status using the catalog of TCR beta chain sequences. In a later analysis, TCR nucleotide sequences were compared against IMGT/GENE-DB human TR gene sequences so that V and J genes could be assigned. Using the TCRdist pipeline, a later analysis assigned CDR3 sequences along with most-parsimonious VDJ recombination scenarios. In a later analysis, each TCR beta chain was defined by its CDR3 amino acid sequence together with its V-gene family, and reads without a unique V-gene family were excluded. To address suspected cross-contamination and a sequencing artifact, a later analysis removed approximately 590 highly shared, low-generation-probability nucleotide sequences. A later analysis calculated a clonal expansion index for each public chain from normalized within-repertoire ranks of inferred template counts. Generation probabilities in a later analysis came from a VDJ recombination model fitted to out-of-frame rearrangements, and those results were checked against IGoR. In a later analysis, hypergeometric tests were used to score TCR-TCR, TCR-HLA and TCR-CMV co-occurrence, with a repertoire-size bias correction applied to TCR pairs. In a later analysis, false discovery rates were estimated by permuting HLA or CMV assignments 20 times. In a later analysis, co-occurring TCRs were grouped with DBSCAN, and TCRdist sequence similarity was added when clustering was performed within HLA-allele-positive subsets. Co-occurrence clustering excluded repertoires with fewer than 30,000 or more than 120,000 public chains, plus five with anomalous nucleotide sharing. TCRdb stores this immuneACCESS table with in-frame sequences only. Part of the clones is absent; in the studies checked, under half of the shortfall reflects unresolved V genes, and no reason is known for the rest. V, J and clone size reflect that table, while D and trimming were determined from the DNA. The sample table records about 140,000 clones; roughly 76% of these occur just once. The leading ten clones occupy 1.5% to 2% of the sample.

Details on this clone: There is no known antigen for this receptor. No qualities accompany the bases; no much larger clone lies one base away.

The V gene is TRBV14 and the J gene is TRBJ2-6; the D gene lacks a confident call. The origin of this receptor is a female donor in good health and CMV-seronegative. The sequenced sample consisted of PBMCs. The CDR3 protein: CASSQASGVSSGANVLTF. In nucleotides, the sequence is TGTGCCAGCAGCCAAGCTTCAGGTGTAAGCTCTGGGGCCAACGTCCTGACTTTC.